The present T cell receptor beta chain was sequenced within a study of T cells in Graves' hyperthyroidism and ophthalmopathy (dated 2019 in TCRdb). For the wider study: Peripheral blood samples were taken at the time of initial diagnosis, prior to any treatment. The roughly 100 discovery patients were randomly split 7:3 into training and test sets. A discovery cohort of around 100 patients, 43 with Graves' ophthalmopathy and 55 to 60 with stable Graves' hyperthyroidism, was used to find distinguishing TCR V-J signatures. The paper describes TCR Vbeta CDR3 sequencing of 120 to 150 peripheral blood samples, made up of about 41 ophthalmopathy patients, approximately 76 hyperthyroidism patients and roughly 17 progressor patients. In addition, the study compared T-cell repertoires in thyroid tissue and in blood from six Graves' hyperthyroidism patients. Whether ophthalmopathy could be predicted prospectively was tested in an independent validation cohort made up of approximately 19 hyperthyroidism patients plus 17 patients who later progressed to ophthalmopathy. Once sampling was done, hyperthyroidism patients were given methimazole at a starting dose of 30 mg daily, whereas ophthalmopathy patients were given high-dose intravenous methylprednisolone.

Ophthalmopathy patients had moderately to severely active disease, Clinical Activity Score of at least 3, NOSPECS grade of at least 4, and duration under 3 months. Patients with uncontrolled infections, other autoimmune diseases, pregnancy or lactation were excluded. Diagnoses relied on clinical symptoms, serum thyroxine and TRAb, thyroid ultrasound and orbital computed tomography. PBMCs were separated from about 10 ml of fresh peripheral blood using Ficoll-Paque density gradient centrifugation. Trizol reagent was used to extract total RNA, and RNA quality was then checked on an Agilent 2100 Bioanalyzer. The CDR3 measures 15 amino acids from cysteine to phenylalanine. Only CDR3 DNA remains: 45 bases, in frame from the first base. V is shortened by 1 base, J by 7 bases, and the region joining them spans 14 bases. TCR beta CDR3 regions were amplified from RNA transcripts. The first round of RT-PCR for the TCR CDR3 was performed with the HTBI primer set and the Qiagen OneStep RT-PCR kit. The libraries were constructed in a second round of multiplex PCR and then size-selected and purified. Libraries were sequenced paired-end with 100 bp reads on an Illumina HiSeq2000. The source study handled its data this way. SOAPnuke was used to process the raw data, throwing out any read that contained adapters or uncalled bases, had a mean Phred below 15, or lacked an exact constant-primer or identifier match. High-quality paired reads were merged with COPE v1.2.5, and unique nucleotide sequences were defined as clonotypes. Clonotypes were aligned to IMGT TRBV, TRBD and TRBJ reference segments using MiTCR v1.1. The analysis included only V-J combinations with a frequency above 0.0001, which together covered 99.2% of the repertoires. A TCS score was defined as the ratio of F50 (clonal expansion) to E x V (chaos), with BLOSUM62-based TCRdist applied between CDR3 peptides within each V-J. Welch's t-statistics and random forest reduced around 520 V-J features to 10 to 15, which were used in a naive Bayes classifier (R e1071). TCRdb reprocessed the public reads (quality trimming at Q25 with fastp, clone calling with MiXCR) and kept in-frame beta chains. Here each entry gathers all rows of one CDR3 protein and keeps the most common genes and DNA. Clone size and V and J calls follow TCRdb, not the original study. This sample has around 540,000 distinct CDR3 sequences in its table, and 16% of those were observed once. The ten largest clones capture less than 30% of the sample.

Summary of the overall study and its limitations: During validation, the model predicted progression to ophthalmopathy a median of approximately 6.5 months ahead of onset, with almost 71% sensitivity and roughly 72% specificity. Sample size was not statistically predetermined, and blinding of investigators to group allocation was not performed. Most expanded thyroid clonotypes (frequency above 0.001) were also detected in blood, a finding suggesting that blood repertoires may reflect thyroid immune responses. Ophthalmopathy was separated from stable hyperthyroidism by a 13 V-J signature model, with approximately 85% sensitivity and about 81% specificity obtained in cross-validation and 80%/75% obtained in testing.

This clonotype has more than one count but fewer than ten. Its antigen is not yet known. No qualities accompany the bases; no much larger clone lies one base away. The receptor chain draws on TRBV12-3 or TRBV12-4 and TRBJ1-5, with TRBD1 perhaps the D gene, on 5 matching bases. Sequencing was performed on blood. The receptor comes from a woman aged 25-40 years with Graves' ophthalmopathy. The nucleotide sequence reads TGTGCCAGCAGTTTAGAGGGGCATCACCAGCAGCCCCAGCATTTT. This yields the protein CASSLEGHHQQPQHF.